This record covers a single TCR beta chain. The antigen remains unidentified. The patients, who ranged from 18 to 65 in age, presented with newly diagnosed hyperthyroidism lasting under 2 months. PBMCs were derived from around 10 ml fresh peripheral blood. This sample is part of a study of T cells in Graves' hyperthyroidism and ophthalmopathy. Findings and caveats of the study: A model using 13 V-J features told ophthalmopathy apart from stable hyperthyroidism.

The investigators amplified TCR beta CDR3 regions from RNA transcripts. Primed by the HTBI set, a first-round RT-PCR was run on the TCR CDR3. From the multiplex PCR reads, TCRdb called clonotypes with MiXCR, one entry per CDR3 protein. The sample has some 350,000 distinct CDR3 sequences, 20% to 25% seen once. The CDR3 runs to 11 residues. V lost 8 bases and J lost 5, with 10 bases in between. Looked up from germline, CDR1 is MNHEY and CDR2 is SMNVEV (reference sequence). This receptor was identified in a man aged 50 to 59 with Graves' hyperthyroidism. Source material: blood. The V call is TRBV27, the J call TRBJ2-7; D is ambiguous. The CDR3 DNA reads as TGTGCCAGCCGTAGAGGCGACGAGCAGTACTTC. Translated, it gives CASRRGDEQYF.